This T cell receptor (beta chain) was captured by sequencing in a study of blood T cell repertoires in COVID-19. Per the original methods: Reference gene primers were amplified, and this amplification served to estimate nucleated cell counts. The table came from immunoSEQ multiplex PCR; TCRdb's copy has only in-frame clones and leaves some out. D and trimming were read from the DNA, whereas the V and J calls and clone size are those reported in that table. The sample consists of about 270,000 clones, approximately 90% of them appearing once. This CDR3 is 18 amino acids long. J lost 0 bases, V lost 4 bases, and 8 bases had no gene match. Germline CDR1 LNHDA, CDR2 SQIVND (reference sequence).

The origin of this receptor is a man aged 40-49 years who had been exposed to COVID-19. The J gene is TRBJ2-1, the V gene TRBV19, with 11 bases lining up with TRBD1. Sequenced input: PBMCs or T cells enriched from blood (not recorded which). CDR3 sequence reads: CASSKGQGVKSSYNEQFF. CDR3 nucleotide sequence: TGTGCCAGTAGTAAGGGACAGGGGGTAAAAAGCTCCTACAATGAGCAGTTCTTC.